One sample yielded the 10 T cell receptor beta chains listed below, sequenced in a study of CD8 T cells in Susac syndrome. With random hexamers, 0.5 to 1 ug RNA was reverse transcribed. A single record per CDR3 protein comes from TCRdb applying MiXCR to the immunoSEQ multiplex PCR reads. The sample holds some 160,000 distinct CDR3 sequences, 95% seen once. Sequencing was carried out using CD4+ T cells from PBMCs. These receptors were taken from a human donor with Susac syndrome.

The rearrangement links TRBV25-1 to TRBJ1-3; D remains unclear. Trimming took 0 bases from V and 4 from J, leaving 4 bases between them. The length of the CDR3 is 13 residues. The germline CDR1 and CDR2 sequences are MGHDK and SYGVNS. CDR3 loop: CASSEYYGNTIYF. The CDR3 DNA is TGTGCCAGCAGTGAATATTACGGAAACACCATATATTTT.

J is TRBJ2-2 and V is TRBV23-1; tentative D call: TRBD2 (6 bases). TRBV23-1 is an ORF, with its function uncertain. Trimming removed 8 bases from V and 3 bases from J, with 22 bases in between. The CDR3 totals 17 residues. The CDR3 is CASRPNRGGIHTGELFF. DNA of the CDR3: TGCGCCAGCCGCCCCAACCGAGGCGGGATCCACACCGGGGAGCTGTTTTTT.

The chain carries TRBV5-1 and TRBJ1-1; 7 bases align to TRBD1. This CDR3 has 16 residues. Germline assignment: CDR1 SGHRS and CDR2 YFSETQ. Trimming cost V 4 bases and J 1 base; bases outside gene matches: 10. The DNA of the CDR3 is TGCGCCAGCAGCCGGGCAGGGGGATTTGAGAACACTGAAGCTTTCTTT. Translated, it gives CASSRAGGFENTEAFF.

The gene calls are TRBV20-1 and TRBJ1-1, with D unclear. Between the trimmed V and J ends, which lost 4 bases and 5 bases, there was a span of 14 bases. The CDR3 length is 13 residues. Germline-derived CDR1 and CDR2 are DFQATT and SNEGSKA (reference sequence). The CDR3 protein is CSAIPGPKTEAFF. The CDR3 region has the DNA TGCAGTGCTATCCCTGGGCCGAAAACTGAAGCTTTCTTT.

The rearrangement uses TRBV20-1 and TRBJ2-5, with a possible D match to TRBD1 (5 bases). In germline, CDR1 is DFQATT, CDR2 SNEGSKA (reference sequence). V was clipped by 1 base and J by 2 bases, with 8 bases between them. CDR3 length equals 13 residues. The CDR3 region is CSARGQNQETQYF. For the CDR3, the DNA is TGCAGTGCTAGAGGACAGAATCAAGAGACCCAGTACTTC.

This chain uses TRBV30 with TRBJ1-2; D is unresolved. The germline V gene encodes CDR1 GTSNPN and CDR2 SVGIG (reference sequence). Trimming took off 2 bases at V and 2 bases at J, with 12 bases between the two ends. This CDR3 contains 14 residues. In DNA form, the CDR3 reads TGTGCCTGGAGTACGTGGGGATCAAACTATGGCTACACCTTC. Encoded protein: CAWSTWGSNYGYTF.

Concerning this clonotype itself: Mismatch with germline at one junction end may stem from a read error. V usage is TRBV2 and J usage is TRBJ1-4; possibly TRBD1 for D (5 bases). Germline V CDR1 and CDR2: SNHLY, FYNNEI. The CDR3 is 13 amino acids. The CDR3 protein is CACRGETNEKLFF. As DNA, the CDR3 is TGTGCCTGCAGAGGGGAAACTAATGAAAAACTGTTTTTT.

The V gene is TRBV9, the J gene TRBJ2-2; D unresolved. Germline V gives CDR1 SGDLS, CDR2 YYNGEE. The CDR3 runs to 15 residues. The V end lost 0 bases, the J end lost 4 bases, and 10 bases lay between the germline ends. The CDR3 protein is CASSVGLLGTGELFF. The DNA of the CDR3 is TGTGCCAGCAGCGTAGGACTGCTCGGCACCGGGGAGCTGTTTTTT.

CDR3 DNA: TGTGCCAGCAGCCACGGACTAGTTGGTGAGCAGTTCTTC. It translates to CASSHGLVGEQFF. The genes are TRBV3-1 and TRBJ2-1, with TRBD2 matching 7 bases. V was clipped by 3 bases and J by 9 bases; unmatched bases: 5. This CDR3 region has 13 residues. The germline V gene encodes CDR1 LGHDT and CDR2 YNNKEL (reference sequence).

The J gene is TRBJ1-4, the V gene TRBV27; D not certain. The CDR3 is made up of 13 amino acids. Germline loops: CDR1 MNHEY, CDR2 SMNVEV (reference sequence). Trimming took 5 bases from V and 7 from J, leaving 11 bases between them. The CDR3 sequence is CASSPDWGEKLFF. The CDR3 DNA follows: TGTGCCAGCAGTCCGGACTGGGGTGAAAAACTGTTTTTT.